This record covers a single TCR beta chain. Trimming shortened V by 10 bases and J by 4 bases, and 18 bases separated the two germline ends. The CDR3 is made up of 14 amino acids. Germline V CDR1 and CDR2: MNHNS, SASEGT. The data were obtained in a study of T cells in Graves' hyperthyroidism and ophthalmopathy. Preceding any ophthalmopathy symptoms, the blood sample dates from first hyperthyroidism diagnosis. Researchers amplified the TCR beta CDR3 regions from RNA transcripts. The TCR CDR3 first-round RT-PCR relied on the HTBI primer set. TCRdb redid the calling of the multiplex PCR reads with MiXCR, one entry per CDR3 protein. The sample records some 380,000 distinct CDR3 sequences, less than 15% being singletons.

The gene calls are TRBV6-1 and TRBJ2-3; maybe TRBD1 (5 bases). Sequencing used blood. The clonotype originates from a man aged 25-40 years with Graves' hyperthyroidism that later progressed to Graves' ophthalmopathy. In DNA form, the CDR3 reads TGTGCCACTAAGACCGGTAGCAGGGCAGATACGCAGTATTTT. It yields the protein CATKTGSRADTQYF.